A selection of T cell receptor beta chains follows, all from one sample in a study of T cells after yellow fever vaccination. TCRdb re-called the 5' RACE reads through MiXCR, storing one row per CDR3 protein. The sample lists around 320,000 distinct CDR3 sequences; over 3.5% were seen once. The source was PBMCs, collected 15 days after the yellow fever booster vaccination. These TCRs come from a man younger than 30 who received the YFV17D yellow fever vaccine. CDR3s include the opening cysteine and the closing phenylalanine or tryptophan. The order of the fields is V gene, clone size, CDR3 length, D gene, J gene, CDR3 protein, CDR3 DNA. A D gene is named only where the DNA matches it firmly. Rows give clone size only sometimes, using once, few, many, or a class for an expanded clone.

TRBV11-1	NA	13	NA	TRBJ2-1	CASKQVLYNEQFF	TGTGCCAGCAAACAGGTCTTGTACAATGAGCAGTTCTTC
TRBV12-3/TRBV12-4	many	14	NA	TRBJ1-6	CASRGSSYNSPLHF	TGTGCCAGCAGAGGTAGCTCCTATAATTCACCCCTCCACTTT
TRBV7-2	NA	16	TRBD1	TRBJ1-2	CASSPAGTGFLYGYTF	TGTGCCAGCAGCCCCGCCGGGACAGGGTTCTTGTATGGCTACACCTTC
TRBV6-5	NA	12	TRBD2	TRBJ2-3	CASSPGGDTRYF	TGTGCCAGCAGCCCGGGGGGAGATACGCGGTATTTT
TRBV24-1	NA	16	TRBD1	TRBJ2-3	CATSDGDRGAVDTQYF	TGTGCCACCAGTGACGGCGACAGGGGAGCCGTAGATACGCAGTATTTT
TRBV20-1	many	12	NA	TRBJ1-3	CSASRDGNTIYF	TGCAGTGCTAGCAGGGATGGAAACACCATATATTTT
TRBV20-1	many	14	NA	TRBJ1-2	CSARPPGVRYGYTF	TGCAGTGCTAGACCTCCAGGGGTGCGCTATGGCTACACCTTC
TRBV7-2	many	17	NA	TRBJ2-6	CASSPRGGRTGANVLTF	TGTGCCAGCAGCCCGAGGGGGGGTCGCACTGGGGCCAACGTCCTGACTTTC
TRBV7-9	many	14	TRBD2	TRBJ2-1	CASSFAGGYNEQFF	TGTGCCAGCAGCTTCGCGGGGGGTTACAATGAGCAGTTCTTC
TRBV6-6	many	17	NA	TRBJ1-4	CASSYSRGRGGDEKLFF	TGTGCCAGCAGTTACTCGAGAGGCAGGGGAGGGGATGAAAAACTGTTTTTT
TRBV5-1	few	16	NA	TRBJ1-2	CASSRGGSGEKIGYTF	TGCGCCAGCAGCCGCGGGGGCAGTGGGGAGAAAATTGGCTACACCTTC
TRBV20-1	NA	14	NA	TRBJ2-2	CSARVGAGTGELFF	TGCAGTGCTAGAGTGGGGGCCGGCACCGGGGAGCTGTTTTTT
TRBV5-1	NA	14	NA	TRBJ2-5	CASRALGGDETQYF	TGCGCCAGCAGGGCTCTGGGGGGCGATGAGACCCAGTACTTC
TRBV6-6	few	14	NA	TRBJ2-5	CASSSREPGGTQYF	TGTGCCAGCAGTTCCCGGGAGCCCGGGGGGACCCAGTACTTC
TRBV12-3/TRBV12-4	few	15	NA	TRBJ2-1	CASTLGRLHRNEQFF	TGTGCCAGCACCCTGGGGCGACTACACCGCAATGAGCAGTTCTTC
TRBV27	few	12	NA	TRBJ1-2	CASRGLDYGYTF	TGTGCCAGCAGGGGCTTGGACTATGGCTACACCTTC
TRBV29-1	many	13	TRBD1	TRBJ1-1	CSVGLRGTPEAFF	TGCAGCGTTGGCCTCAGGGGGACGCCTGAAGCTTTCTTT
TRBV25-1	NA	15	TRBD2	TRBJ2-2	CASSETSGGFGELFF	TGTGCCAGCAGTGAGACTAGCGGGGGCTTCGGGGAGCTGTTTTTT
TRBV5-1	NA	14	TRBD1	TRBJ2-7	CASSLGQGGDEQYF	TGCGCCAGCAGCTTGGGACAGGGGGGCGACGAGCAGTACTTC
TRBV12-5	many	12	NA	TRBJ2-7	CASGLGNHEQYF	TGTGCTAGTGGTTTGGGGAACCACGAGCAGTACTTC
TRBV5-1	many	12	NA	TRBJ1-1	CASSFGGTEAFF	TGCGCCAGCAGCTTCGGAGGGACTGAAGCTTTCTTT
TRBV9	NA	13	NA	TRBJ1-1	CASSVVPFTEAFF	TGTGCCAGCAGCGTAGTGCCCTTCACTGAAGCTTTCTTT
TRBV5-6	few	13	NA	TRBJ2-3	CASSFNPPDTQYF	TGTGCCAGCAGCTTTAACCCCCCAGATACGCAGTATTTT
TRBV7-3	NA	14	NA	TRBJ2-7	CASSSGGSEHEQYF	TGTGCCAGCAGCTCTGGTGGCTCTGAGCACGAGCAGTACTTC
TRBV25-1	few	13	NA	TRBJ1-1	CASSPPVGSEAFF	TGTGCCAGCAGTCCCCCCGTAGGCAGTGAAGCTTTCTTT
TRBV20-1	many	12	NA	TRBJ2-3	CSAREAGEPQYF	TGCAGTGCTAGGGAAGCAGGGGAGCCGCAGTATTTT
TRBV7-9	many	15	NA	TRBJ2-1	CASSFVLQGHNEQFF	TGTGCCAGCAGCTTTGTCCTCCAGGGGCACAATGAGCAGTTCTTC
TRBV7-6	NA	15	TRBD2	TRBJ2-1	CASSLDGTSWNEQFF	TGTGCCAGCAGCTTAGATGGGACTAGCTGGAATGAGCAGTTCTTC
TRBV5-1	few	15	TRBD2	TRBJ2-3	CASSKGTSHSDTQYF	TGCGCCAGCAGCAAAGGGACTAGCCATTCAGATACGCAGTATTTT